This passage covers 18 T cell receptor beta chains from one sample sequenced in a study of low-dose radiotherapy and immunotherapy resistance in tumors (dated by TCRdb to between 2021 and 2023). The reads were generated on an Illumina HiSeq 2500. To make first-strand cDNA, Superscript III was used along with a set of TRAV- and TRBV-specific primers so that both the TCRalpha and TCRbeta chains were covered. TCRs were amplified with Phusion for roughly 20 PCR cycles, with a constant-region primer paired with the adapter attached to the V primers. The public sequencing data were trimmed at Q25 with fastp and processed into clonotypes with MiXCR by TCRdb, which kept only in-frame beta chains. Rows merge per CDR3 protein into single entries with the most common DNA and genes. Across this sample there are some 82,000 distinct CDR3 sequences, with about 19% seen only once. 5.5% to 6% of the sample goes to the ten largest clones.

The sample's time point label, in plain terms: before trial treatment. Source: PBMCs, taken before treatment. Every receptor here comes from a male donor with prostate cancer.

This clonotype was picked up many times. The rearrangement uses TRBV12-3 or TRBV12-4 and TRBJ2-2, with 9 bases identical to TRBD2. The CDR3 is made up of 15 amino acids. J lost 4 bases, V lost 3 bases, and 3 bases had no gene match. CDR3: CASSFSSGITGELFF. In nucleotides, the CDR3 is TGTGCCAGCAGTTTTTCTAGCGGGATCACCGGGGAGCTGTTTTTT.

Turning to this clonotype: Since a far larger clone is one base different, this is likely a read error. The CDR3 does not end in the conserved phenylalanine or tryptophan, so this is likely a read error. The chain combines TRBV6-2 or TRBV6-3 with TRBJ1-6; D might be TRBD1 (5 bases). Trimming pared 6 bases from V and 10 bases from J, leaving 16 bases between. This CDR3 comprises 14 residues. CDR1 is MNHEY, CDR2 SVGEGT, per germline. For the CDR3, the DNA is TGTGCCAGCAGGGGGGACCTAGAGAGGTCACCCCTCCACGTT. It translates to CASRGDLERSPLHV.

The table lists this clonotype with many counts. V usage is TRBV28 and J usage is TRBJ2-3; 12 bases match TRBD1. The CDR3 contains 15 residues. Germline V gene sequence: CDR1 MDHEN, CDR2 SYDVKM. Trimming removed 4 bases from V and 3 bases from J; junction bases left unmatched: 2. The CDR3 nucleotides read TGTGCCAGCAGTTCGGGACAGGGGGCAACAGATACGCAGTATTTT. Protein sequence: CASSSGQGATDTQYF.

This clonotype was seen at least ten times. V is TRBV9 and J is TRBJ2-7; no definite D call. CDR1 and CDR2 from the germline V gene are SGDLS and YYNGEE. Trimming cost V 0 bases and J 1 base, with 8 bases left between them. The CDR3 sequence is 14 residues long. The CDR3 DNA is TGTGCCAGCAGCGTAGGAGGTATTTCCTACGAGCAGTACTTC. It is translated as CASSVGGISYEQYF.

Ten or more counts support this clonotype. This rearrangement joins TRBV6-1 to TRBJ1-2, with D perhaps matching TRBD1 (6 bases). The germline V gene has CDR1 MNHNS and CDR2 SASEGT. CDR3 size: 15 residues. V was shortened by 0 bases and J by 8 bases, with 16 bases between the two germline ends. CDR3 coding DNA: TGTGCCAGCAGTGAAGCGTCTACAGGGACCGGGGGCTACACCTTC. Protein: CASSEASTGTGGYTF.

This clonotype occurred a few times. The V and J genes are TRBV28 and TRBJ2-7; no reliable D call. The CDR3 spans 16 residues. V was shortened by 7 bases and J by 2 bases, with 21 bases between the two germline ends. Germline V gives CDR1 MDHEN, CDR2 SYDVKM. This CDR3 is CASTQARPPSAYEQYF. The CDR3 DNA is TGTGCCAGCACCCAAGCTCGGCCTCCCTCCGCCTACGAGCAGTACTTC.

This clonotype was counted many times. The genes are TRBV18 and TRBJ1-1; the D gene is possibly TRBD1 (5 bases). Germline lookup yields CDR1 KGHSH and CDR2 LQKENI. CDR3 length: 15 residues. V dropped 0 bases and J dropped 1 base, with 9 bases sitting between them. CDR3 nucleotide sequence: TGTGCCAGCTCACCACCCCGGGGCCAGAACACTGAAGCTTTCTTT. It codes for CASSPPRGQNTEAFF. Complete variable domain (other parts from reference TRBV18 and TRBJ1-1): NAGVMQNPRHLVRRRGQEARLRCSPMKGHSHVYWYRQLPEEGLKFMVYLQKENIIDESGMPKERFSAEFPKEGPSILRIQQVVRGDSAAYFCASSPPRGQNTEAFFGQGTRLTVV.

This clonotype was seen repeatedly, ten times or more. The chain uses TRBV6-2 or TRBV6-3 and TRBJ1-2; no clear D gene. V was pared by 5 bases and J by 4 bases, with 14 bases between. CDR1 and CDR2 (germline): MNHEY, SVGEGT. The CDR3 length is 14 residues. The CDR3 reads CASSLSGRTYGYTF. The CDR3 DNA follows: TGTGCCAGCAGTCTTTCGGGCAGGACCTATGGCTACACCTTC.

The J gene is TRBJ2-1, the V gene TRBV15; 10 bases match TRBD1. The V gene end was trimmed by 5 bases and the J gene end by 4 bases; junction bases not matched to a gene: 5. The CDR3 extends over 15 amino acids. CDR1 and CDR2 from the germline V gene are LNHNV and YYDKDF (reference sequence). The DNA for the CDR3 is TGTGCCACCAGCCCGCGGGACAGGGGATACAATGAGCAGTTCTTC. It translates to CATSPRDRGYNEQFF. Full variable domain (remainder filled in from reference TRBV15 and TRBJ2-1): DAMVIQNPRYQVTQFGKPVTLSCSQTLNHNVMYWYQQKSSQAPKLLFHYYDKDFNNEADTPDNFQSRRPNTSFCFLDIRSPGLGDTAMYLCATSPRDRGYNEQFFGPGTRLTVL.

The table lists this clonotype with many counts. J is TRBJ2-7 and V is TRBV30, with 10 bases lining up with TRBD2. The junction had 0 bases not matched to a gene; V was cut back by 5 bases and J by 2 bases. The V gene's germline CDR1 is GTSNPN and CDR2 SVGIG (reference sequence). The CDR3 is 12 amino acids. DNA of the CDR3: TGTGCCTGGGGACTAGCGGCCTACGAGCAGTACTTC. Protein product: CAWGLAAYEQYF.

This clonotype was detected a few times. The chain carries TRBV28 and TRBJ2-1; D gene uncertain. Germline lookup yields CDR1 MDHEN and CDR2 SYDVKM. V was clipped by 9 bases and J by 3 bases, with 9 bases between them. The CDR3 runs to 12 residues. The CDR3 region has the DNA TGTGCCAGTACCCTAAACTACAATGAGCAGTTCTTC. Translation gives CASTLNYNEQFF.

With respect to this clonotype: A read error is possible here, since a much larger clone lies one base away. The missing conserved phenylalanine or tryptophan at the end of this CDR3 makes a read error likely. The chain carries TRBV27 and TRBJ1-4, with D uncertain. This CDR3 has 15 residues. Trimming removed 5 bases from V and 8 bases from J, with 18 bases in between. Germline lookup yields CDR1 MNHEY and CDR2 SMNVEV (reference sequence). The CDR3 loop is CASSPNPRLREKLFI. The CDR3 DNA sequence: TGTGCCAGCAGTCCTAATCCCCGGTTAAGGGAAAAACTGTTTATT.

This clonotype was counted at least ten times. The chain employs TRBV29-1 and TRBJ2-3, with 7 bases that match TRBD1. V lost 4 bases and J lost 2; bases outside the gene matches: 6. Per germline, CDR1 SQVTM and CDR2 ANQGSEA. This CDR3 has 14 residues. This chain's CDR3 is CSVATGQFTDTQYF. In DNA, the CDR3 is TGCAGCGTTGCCACGGGACAGTTCACAGATACGCAGTATTTT.

This clonotype was seen repeatedly, ten times or more. The chain links TRBV5-5 to TRBJ2-5; 12 nucleotides agree with TRBD2. With V trimmed by 0 bases and J by 1 base, 1 base remained unmatched. From germline, CDR1 is SGHKS and CDR2 YYEKEE (reference sequence). The CDR3 extends over 16 amino acids. The CDR3 sequence: CASSLALAGGQETQYF. The CDR3 nucleotides read TGTGCCAGCAGCTTGGCACTAGCGGGGGGCCAAGAGACCCAGTACTTC.

This clonotype was detected ten times or more. The chain employs TRBV3-1 and TRBJ2-6; TRBD1 aligns across 9 bases. CDR3 size: 19 residues. V lost 6 bases and J lost 0; bases outside the gene matches: 12. CDR1 is LGHDT, CDR2 YNNKEL, per germline (reference sequence). The CDR3 DNA is TGTGCCAGCAGACGTACAGACAGGGGGAGACTCTCTGGGGCCAACGTCCTGACTTTC. It is translated as CASRRTDRGRLSGANVLTF.

Many counts were recorded for this clonotype. The J gene is TRBJ2-4, the V gene TRBV29-1; TRBD2 might be the D (5 bases). The germline V and J ends were trimmed by 4 bases and 5 bases, with 15 bases remaining between them. The CDR3 is 14 amino acids. Germline CDR1 SQVTM, CDR2 ANQGSEA. CDR3: CSVGKGGWQNIQYF. The DNA for the CDR3 is TGCAGCGTTGGCAAGGGCGGGTGGCAAAACATTCAGTACTTC.

The sample holds many counts of this clonotype. The CDR3 bases are TGTGCCAGCAGTTTTTGGCGGGAGTCTTTGAATGAGCAGTTCTTC. Protein: CASSFWRESLNEQFF. The chain links TRBV27 to TRBJ2-1; 7 nucleotides agree with TRBD2. J lost 7 bases, V lost 3 bases, and 9 bases had no gene match. The germline V gene encodes CDR1 MNHEY and CDR2 SMNVEV (reference sequence). CDR3 length equals 15 residues.

Ten or more counts support this clonotype. The chain recombines TRBV19 with TRBJ2-1, with 10 bases that match TRBD1. Germline V gene data show CDR1 as LNHDA and CDR2 as SQIVND (reference sequence). The CDR3 consists of 16 residues. Trimming took 4 bases from V and 10 from J; bases not matched to a gene: 13. The CDR3 nucleotides read TGTGCCAGTAGTACCCGGACAGGGGGGGATGTAGGGGAGCAGTTCTTC. Translated: CASSTRTGGDVGEQFF.